The rows below give T cell receptor beta chains drawn from one sample of a study of CD4 T cells in relation to SARS-CoV-2 and coronaviruses. These receptors have no known antigen. The protocol was immunoSEQ multiplex PCR, while the TCRdb copy is restricted to in-frame clones and leaves out a portion. The sample holds some 21,000 clones, around two thirds seen once. Sequencing was performed on CD4+ T cells from PBMCs, cultured in vitro. Receptors were obtained from a human donor in good health. Both conserved end residues are part of each CDR3. A D gene is named only where the DNA matches it firmly. The size of a clone is reported for some rows only, either as once, few or many, or as a class for expanded clones.

size	length	V	J	D	DNA	CDR3
NA	17	TRBV3-1/TRBV3-2	TRBJ2-2	NA	TGTGCCAGCAGCGCGTTAGGAGGGCGGGGGAACACCGGGGAGCTGTTTTTT	CASSALGGRGNTGELFF
NA	17	TRBV10-1	TRBJ2-1	TRBD1	TGCGCCAGCAGTGAGTCCTTCGGACAGGGGGTTGGCAATGAGCAGTTCTTC	CASSESFGQGVGNEQFF
NA	14	TRBV24-1	TRBJ2-2	NA	TGTGCCACCAGTGGAATGGGTTTCACCGGGGAGCTGTTTTTT	CATSGMGFTGELFF
NA	13	TRBV12-3/TRBV12-4	TRBJ1-4	NA	TGTGCCAGCAGTCTGCACAACAGTGAAAAACTGTTTTTT	CASSLHNSEKLFF
once	14	TRBV11-2	TRBJ1-1	NA	TGTGCCAGCAGCCCGGGCAGGGGCGGCACTGAAGCTTTCTTT	CASSPGRGGTEAFF
NA	14	TRBV4-1	TRBJ2-7	TRBD1	TGCGCCAGCAGCCTGGCAGGGGGTCAGAACGAGCAGTACTTC	CASSLAGGQNEQYF
NA	14	TRBV10-3	TRBJ1-2	NA	TGTGCCATCAGTGAGACCGGACAGAACTATGGCTACACCTTC	CAISETGQNYGYTF
once	15	TRBV5-1	TRBJ2-1	TRBD1	TGCGCCAGCAGCTTGACCGGGACAGTTGGGGATGAGCAGTTCTTC	CASSLTGTVGDEQFF
few	14	TRBV21-1	TRBJ1-1	NA	TGTGCCAGCAGCAAGGTCCGGGAGGATTACGAAGCTTTCTTT	CASSKVREDYEAFF
NA	15	TRBV18	TRBJ2-7	NA	TGTGCCAGCTCCACCGGGGCTGACCCCTCCTACGAGCAGTACTTC	CASSTGADPSYEQYF
once	12	TRBV2	TRBJ1-1	NA	TGTGCCAGCAGTCTTCAGAACACTGAAGCTTTCTTT	CASSLQNTEAFF
NA	13	TRBV19	TRBJ1-5	TRBD1	TGTGCCAGTGCCCTCACAGGGGATCAGCCCCAGCATTTT	CASALTGDQPQHF
NA	15	TRBV5-1	TRBJ2-1	NA	TGCGCCAGCAGTGTTCGGAGAGGATCGGACAATGAGCAGTTCTTC	CASSVRRGSDNEQFF
once	15	TRBV5-1	TRBJ2-2	NA	TGCGCCAGCAGCTTGGCCGACGCAGGGACCGGGGAGCTGTTTTTT	CASSLADAGTGELFF
NA	13	TRBV6-1	TRBJ1-4	NA	TGTGCCAGCAGTGAAGGGGTGGGAGAAAAACTGTTTTTT	CASSEGVGEKLFF
few	17	TRBV4-1	TRBJ2-1	TRBD2	TGCGCCAGCAGCCAAGGGCTAGCGGGCAGCTCCTACAATGAGCAGTTCTTC	CASSQGLAGSSYNEQFF